This TCR beta chain comes out of a study of beta chain features in type 1 diabetes. The study's findings and limits: In all four CD4+ subsets, TCRB CDR3 length was significantly, moderately reduced in type 1 diabetes.

This CDR3 contains 16 residues. After removal of 2 bases from V and 4 bases from J, the junction contained 6 bases not matched to a gene. CDR1 and CDR2 (germline): ENHRY, SYGVKD. Details on this clone: The antigen is unknown.

The authors reverse transcribed all of the isolated RNA, so sequencing captured expressed TCRB transcripts. Clones were read by immunoSEQ multiplex PCR, and TCRdb kept only the in-frame ones, dropping some. Among approximately 170,000 clones, almost 65% were seen once, and the ten largest hold about 0.1%. The specimen sequenced was naive CD4+ T cells from blood. This chain links TRBV10-3 with TRBJ2-1; TRBD1 matches at 9 bases. This receptor was obtained from a man aged 25 to 40 with type 1 diabetes. In DNA, the CDR3 is TGTGCCATCAGTGAGGCTGCGGGACAGGGTTACAATGAGCAGTTCTTC. It encodes CAISEAAGQGYNEQFF.